This T cell receptor beta chain was retrieved from a study of shared clonotypes between healthy human individuals. This clone occurred once. The table came from immunoSEQ multiplex PCR; TCRdb's copy has only in-frame clones and leaves some out. The sample consists of more than 2,000,000 clones, approximately 95% of them appearing once. Germline CDR1 and CDR2: KGHSH and LQKENI. V shed 3 bases and J shed 0 bases, with 12 bases lying between them. The CDR3 is 16 amino acids. This clonotype was sampled from a man in his late teens or twenties in good health. Some clones in this sample may be carry-over from other donors' samples. Sequenced input: naive CD4+ T cells from PBMCs. Subset specified: CD45RA+ positively selected. The gene calls are TRBV18 and TRBJ1-5; D unresolved. The CDR3 sequence: CASSPENYRSNQPQHF. DNA for the CDR3: TGTGCCAGCTCACCTGAAAACTATCGTAGCAATCAGCCCCAGCATTTT.